This T cell receptor beta chain comes out of a study of T cell changes during pregnancy in multiple sclerosis. Generated by immunoSEQ multiplex PCR, the TCRdb table keeps only in-frame clones and is missing some. The table lists tens of thousands of clones, roughly 90% of them singletons, with nearly 0.4% in the top ten. Trimming shortened V by 7 bases and J by 3 bases, and 7 bases separated the two germline ends. This CDR3 contains 11 residues. CDR1 is SQVTM, CDR2 ANQGSEA, per germline. The source is a female donor with multiple sclerosis, enrolled in a pregnancy study. This chain connects TRBV29-1 to TRBJ1-3; the D gene is possibly TRBD1 (6 bases). Here the sequenced sample was CD4+ T cells from peripheral blood mononuclear cells, taken after pregnancy. CDR3 DNA sequence: TGCAGCGGGGGGCATGGAAACACCATATATTTT. Translation gives CSGGHGNTIYF.